The T cell receptor beta chain described here comes from a study of OX40 agonist ivuxolimab in advanced cancers. Whole-study context: From about 23 to 85 years was the age range, with a mean of around 57 years, and approximately 84% were male. Having had anti-PD-1, anti-PD-L1 or anti-CTLA-4 therapy before was allowed, and roughly 40% had some. Study-wide results and limits: Expanded peripheral T-cell antigen specificity went undetermined.

Regarding this clone: Antigen specificity is unknown.

TCRdb's table, derived via immunoSEQ multiplex PCR, lists solely in-frame clones and lacks some. This sample has about 33,000 clones; roughly 84% occur once, and the top ten carry roughly 21%. This CDR3 has 16 residues. CDR1 and CDR2 from the germline V gene are KGHSH and LQKENI. V shed 0 bases and J shed 0 bases, with 11 bases lying between them. J is TRBJ1-2 and V is TRBV18, with unresolved D. This sample comprised CD4+ or CD8+ T cells sorted from blood, obtained in a trial of the OX40 agonist ivuxolimab. The receptor comes from an adult with an advanced solid tumor such as melanoma, head and neck, liver or kidney cancer. Here the CDR3 DNA reads TGTGCCAGCTCACCACCGGAAAAGGTCCCTAACTATGGCTACACCTTC. As protein: CASSPPEKVPNYGYTF.